What follows are 3 T cell receptor beta chains derived from one specimen sequenced in a study of blood T cell repertoires in COVID-19. Some clones are missing from TCRdb's copy, which holds only in-frame ones; the method was immunoSEQ multiplex PCR. The table lists roughly 55,000 clones, over 75% of them singletons, with over 5.5% in the top ten. Specimen: peripheral blood. The receptors were sampled from a man aged 45 to 65 with active COVID-19.

The chain combines TRBV29-1 with TRBJ1-2; D not certain. Germline CDR1 reads SQVTM; CDR2 reads ANQGSEA. The length of the CDR3 is 13 residues. V lost 7 bases, J lost 0 bases, and 12 bases lay in between. CDR3 in DNA: TGCAGCGCCGCAGCGGGATCTAACTATGGCTACACCTTC. This gives the protein CSAAAGSNYGYTF.

The rearrangement uses TRBV19 and TRBJ1-1, with TRBD1 identical over 7 bases. The CDR3 is 12 amino acids. The V segment lost 6 bases and the J segment 10 bases; nucleotides outside the gene matches: 8. The germline CDR1 and CDR2 sequences are LNHDA and SQIVND (reference sequence). Written as DNA, the CDR3 is TGTGCCAGTAGCAGACAGGGACGGGGAGCTTTCTTT. This encodes CASSRQGRGAFF.

V usage is TRBV29-1 and J usage is TRBJ2-6, with D unclear. This CDR3 region has 14 residues. V lost 7 bases and J lost 0, with 10 bases in between. Germline V gene lookup returns CDR1 SQVTM and CDR2 ANQGSEA. The CDR3 coding sequence is TGCAGCGCCCAGGTGAGCTCTGGGGCCAACGTCCTGACTTTC. The encoded protein is CSAQVSSGANVLTF. The complete variable domain, with remaining parts taken from reference TRBV29-1 and TRBJ2-6, reads SAVISQKPSRDICQRGTSLTIQCQVDSQVTMMFWYRQQPGQSLTLIATANQGSEATYESGFVIDKFPISRPNLTFSTLTVSNMSPEDSSIYLCSAQVSSGANVLTFGAGSRLTVL.